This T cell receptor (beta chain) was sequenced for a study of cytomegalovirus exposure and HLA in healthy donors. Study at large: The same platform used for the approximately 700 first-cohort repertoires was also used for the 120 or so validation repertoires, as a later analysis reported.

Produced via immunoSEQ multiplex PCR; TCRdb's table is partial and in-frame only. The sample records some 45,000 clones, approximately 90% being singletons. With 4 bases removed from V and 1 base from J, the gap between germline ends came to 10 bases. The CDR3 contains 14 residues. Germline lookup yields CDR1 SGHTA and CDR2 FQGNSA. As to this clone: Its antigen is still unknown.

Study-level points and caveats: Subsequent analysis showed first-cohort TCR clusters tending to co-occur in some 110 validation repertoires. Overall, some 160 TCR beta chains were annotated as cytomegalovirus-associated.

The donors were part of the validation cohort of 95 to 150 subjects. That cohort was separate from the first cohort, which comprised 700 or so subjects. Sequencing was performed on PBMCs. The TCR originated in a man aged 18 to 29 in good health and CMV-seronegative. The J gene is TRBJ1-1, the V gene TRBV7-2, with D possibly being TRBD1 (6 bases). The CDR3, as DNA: TGTGCCAGCAGCTGGACAGCGTCGAACACTGAAGCTTTCTTT. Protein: CASSWTASNTEAFF.